The T cell receptor (beta chain) under discussion was sequenced for a study of technical replicates of blood from a handful of donors. The length of the CDR3 is 17 residues. Looked up from germline, CDR1 is SGHTS and CDR2 is YDEGEE. The trim removed 1 base at V and 1 base at J, leaving 3 bases unmatched. Only in-frame clones appear in the TCRdb table, and some are missing; sequencing was by immunoSEQ multiplex PCR. The sample holds tens of thousands of clones, around nine tenths seen once. This clone was seen once. The genes are TRBV5-8 and TRBJ2-6; 9 bases are a match to TRBD1. This clonotype originated in a human donor in good health. Some clones in this sample may be carry-over from other donors' samples. The sequencing sample was made of PBMCs. As DNA, the CDR3 is TGTGCCAGCAGCTTGACAGGGGGCGCTTCTGGGGCCAACGTCCTGACTTTC. It translates to CASSLTGGASGANVLTF.